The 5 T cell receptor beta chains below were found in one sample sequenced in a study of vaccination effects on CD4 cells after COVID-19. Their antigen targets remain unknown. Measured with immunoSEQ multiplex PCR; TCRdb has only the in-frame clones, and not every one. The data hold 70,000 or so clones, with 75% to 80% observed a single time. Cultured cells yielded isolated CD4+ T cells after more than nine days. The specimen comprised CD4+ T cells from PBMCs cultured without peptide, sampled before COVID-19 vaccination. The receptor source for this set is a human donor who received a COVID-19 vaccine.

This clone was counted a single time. CDR3 region: CASSWGTGRGDNQPQHF. In DNA form, the CDR3 reads TGTGCCAGCAGTTGGGGGACAGGCCGGGGGGACAATCAGCCCCAGCATTTT. The V and J genes are TRBV6-2 or TRBV6-3 and TRBJ1-5; 8 bases map to TRBD1. Losses at the gene ends were 4 bases for V and 3 bases for J; bases not matched to a gene: 11. Germline V gene data show CDR1 as MNHEY and CDR2 as SVGEGT. The CDR3 has 17 amino acids.

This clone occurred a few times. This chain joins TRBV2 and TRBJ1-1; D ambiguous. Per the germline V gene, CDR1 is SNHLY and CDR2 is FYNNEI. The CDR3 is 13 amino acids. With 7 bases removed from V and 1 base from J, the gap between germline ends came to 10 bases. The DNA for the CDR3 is TGTGCCAGCATCACAAACAAGAACACTGAAGCTTTCTTT. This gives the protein CASITNKNTEAFF.

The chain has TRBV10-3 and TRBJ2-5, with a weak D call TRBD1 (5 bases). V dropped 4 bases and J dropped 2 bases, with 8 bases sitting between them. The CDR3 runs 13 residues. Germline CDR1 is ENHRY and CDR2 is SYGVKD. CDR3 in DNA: TGTGCCATCAGTGGCAGGGAACAAGAGACCCAGTACTTC. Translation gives CAISGREQETQYF.

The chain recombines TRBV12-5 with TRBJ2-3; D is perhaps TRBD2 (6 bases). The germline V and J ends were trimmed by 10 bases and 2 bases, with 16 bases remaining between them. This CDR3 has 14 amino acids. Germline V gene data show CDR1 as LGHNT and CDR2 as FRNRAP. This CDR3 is CATSWGEATDTQYF. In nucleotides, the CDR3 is TGTGCTACCTCGTGGGGGGAGGCCACAGATACGCAGTATTTT.

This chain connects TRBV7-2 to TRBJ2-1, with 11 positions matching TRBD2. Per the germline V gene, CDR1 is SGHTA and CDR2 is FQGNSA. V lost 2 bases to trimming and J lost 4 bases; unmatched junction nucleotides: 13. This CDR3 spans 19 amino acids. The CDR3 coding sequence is TGTGCCAGCAGCTTACCCAGACAGGAGACTAGCGGGGTATACAATGAGCAGTTCTTC. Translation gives CASSLPRQETSGVYNEQFF. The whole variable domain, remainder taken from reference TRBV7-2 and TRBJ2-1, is GAGVSQSPSNKVTEKGKDVELRCDPISGHTALYWYRQSLGQGLEFLIYFQGNSAPDKSGLPSDRFSAERTGGSVSTLTIQRTQQEDSAVYLCASSLPRQETSGVYNEQFFGPGTRLTVL.